These 24 T cell receptor beta chains were all obtained from the same sample, sequenced in a study of regulatory T cells in long-lasting Graves disease. Documented time point: persistent/refractory GD, antithyroid drugs over 5 years with positive TRAb. Generation of the TCR library employed RNA extracted from PBMCs. Through Arm-PCR of CDR3 regions and iRepertoire HTBI primers, TCR beta libraries were built. In TCRdb, the multiplex PCR reads were re-called with MiXCR into one record per CDR3 protein. The repertoire consists of roughly 450,000 distinct CDR3 sequences, with roughly 20% occurring once and the leading ten covering over 7.5%. The sample was peripheral blood mononuclear cells (PBMCs), taken when the disease was refractory, from a patient treated with antithyroid drugs. The receptors stem from a female donor with Graves disease.

The chain is built from TRBV7-9 and TRBJ1-4, with TRBD1 matching 8 bases. Germline CDR1 SEHNR, CDR2 FQNEAQ (reference sequence). There are 19 residues in the CDR3. The ends lost 2 bases at V and 4 bases at J; junction bases unmatched: 15. Written as DNA, the CDR3 is TGTGCCAGCAGCTTAAAGGGAGCTGGCAGGGGGCGATTTAATGAAAAACTGTTTTTT. Translation gives CASSLKGAGRGRFNEKLFF.

This CDR3 reads CASSDQGASYEQYF. Written as DNA, the CDR3 is TGTGCCAGCAGCGACCAGGGGGCTAGTTACGAGCAGTACTTC. The chain carries TRBV13 and TRBJ2-7, with 8 bases aligning to TRBD1. J lost 4 bases, V lost 5 bases, and 7 bases had no gene match. The germline gives CDR1 PRHDT, CDR2 FYEKMQ (reference sequence). The CDR3 extends over 14 amino acids.

V is TRBV7-2 and J is TRBJ2-7; unclear D gene. Trimming removed 2 bases at V and 8 bases at J, with 19 bases between. Germline CDR1 and CDR2: SGHTA and FQGNSA. There are 15 residues in the CDR3. CDR3 sequence reads: CASSLILLSSYKQYF. CDR3 coding DNA: TGTGCCAGCAGCTTAATCTTGCTTAGTTCTTACAAGCAGTACTTC.

Ten or more counts support this clonotype. The CDR3 region is CASSPHQGLAGSYEQYF. The CDR3 nucleotides are TGTGCCAGCAGCCCCCACCAAGGACTAGCGGGATCCTACGAGCAGTACTTC. The V and J genes are TRBV9 and TRBJ2-7; 12 nucleotides align to TRBD2. Unmatched junction bases numbered 9, after V lost 4 bases and J lost 1 base. Per the germline V gene, CDR1 is SGDLS and CDR2 is YYNGEE. The CDR3 length is 17 residues.

This clonotype has a count of ten or more. The rearrangement links TRBV11-2 to TRBJ2-5; TRBD2 matches at 10 bases. The length of the CDR3 is 18 residues. CDR1 and CDR2 from the germline V gene are SGHAT and FQNNGV. The trim removed 3 bases at V and 5 bases at J, leaving 15 bases unmatched. CDR3 nucleotide sequence: TGTGCCAGCAGCTTGCGTCTAGCGGGAGTCGGTTTGGCGGAGACCCAGTACTTC. It yields the protein CASSLRLAGVGLAETQYF.

This clonotype was found many times. The DNA for the CDR3 is TGTGCCAGCAGTTACGGACTAGCGGCAAGAGAGACCCAGTACTTC. Translating it yields CASSYGLAARETQYF. This chain joins TRBV6-2 or TRBV6-3 and TRBJ2-5; 10 bases align to TRBD2. Per the germline V gene, CDR1 is MNHEY and CDR2 is SVGEGT. The CDR3 has 15 amino acids. V shed 2 bases and J 4 bases; nucleotides not matched to a gene: 4.

This clonotype was recorded a few times. The CDR3 sequence: CAWGGGGGYEQYF. In nucleotides, the CDR3 is TGTGCCTGGGGGGGGGGCGGAGGATACGAGCAGTACTTC. The rearrangement links TRBV30 to TRBJ2-7, with D possibly being TRBD2 (7 bases). The ends were cut back, 5 bases at V and 4 bases at J, with 15 bases in the middle. Germline V lookup: CDR1 GTSNPN, CDR2 SVGIG (reference sequence). There are 13 residues in the CDR3. Complete variable domain (other parts from reference TRBV30 and TRBJ2-7): SQTIHQWPATLVQPVGSPLSLECTVEGTSNPNLYWYRQAAGRGLQLLFYSVGIGQISSEVPQNLSASRPQDRQFILSSKKLLLSDSGFYLCAWGGGGGYEQYFGPGTRLTVT.

The chain is built from TRBV19 and TRBJ2-7; D is unclear. The CDR3 consists of 13 residues. Between the trimmed V and J ends, which lost 5 bases and 0 bases, there was a span of 8 bases. Germline loops: CDR1 LNHDA, CDR2 SQIVND (reference sequence). The CDR3 DNA is TGTGCCAGTAGTTTCTTACACTCCTACGAGCAGTACTTC. It yields the protein CASSFLHSYEQYF.

Ten or more counts support this clonotype. The V and J genes are TRBV2 and TRBJ2-5, with a possible D match to TRBD1 (6 bases). Trimming took 5 bases from V and 9 from J, leaving 13 bases between them. The CDR3 has 12 residues. CDR1 and CDR2 from the germline V gene are SNHLY and FYNNEI. The chain's CDR3 is CASSPGPGAQYF. The CDR3 region has the DNA TGTGCCAGCAGTCCGGGTCCAGGGGCCCAGTACTTC.

In its sample, this clonotype was seen many times. CDR3 loop: CASSFFATSLTPSYEQYF. CDR3 coding DNA: TGTGCCAGCAGTTTCTTCGCTACTAGCCTGACCCCATCCTACGAGCAGTACTTC. V and J are TRBV28 and TRBJ2-7; TRBD2 is a possible D gene (6 bases). Trimming shortened V by 3 bases and J by 1 base, and 22 bases separated the two germline ends. Germline-derived CDR1 and CDR2 are MDHEN and SYDVKM. The CDR3 consists of 18 residues. The complete variable domain, with remaining parts taken from reference TRBV28 and TRBJ2-7, reads DVKVTQSSRYLVKRTGEKVFLECVQDMDHENMFWYRQDPGLGLRLIYFSYDVKMKEKGDIPEGYSVSREKKERFSLILESASTNQTSMYLCASSFFATSLTPSYEQYFGPGTRLTVT.

The J gene is TRBJ2-7, the V gene TRBV10-2; D remains ambiguous. This CDR3 region has 13 residues. The V gene lost 3 bases and the J gene lost 2 bases, with 8 bases spanning the gap. Per the germline V gene, CDR1 is WSHSY and CDR2 is SAAADI. CDR3 coding DNA: TGCGCCAGCAGTGAAGACAAGCCCTACGAGCAGTACTTC. Translation gives CASSEDKPYEQYF.

The V and J genes are TRBV7-9 and TRBJ1-3; no definite D call. CDR1 SEHNR and CDR2 FQNEAQ come from the germline V gene (reference sequence). CDR3 size: 14 residues. Trimming removed 5 bases at V and 0 bases at J, with 8 bases between. The CDR3 sequence is CASSQGSSGNTIYF. Here the CDR3 DNA reads TGTGCCAGCAGCCAAGGGAGCTCTGGAAACACCATATATTTT.

This clonotype was seen ten or more times. This chain joins TRBV28 and TRBJ1-5, with D maybe TRBD1 (6 bases). The CDR3 covers 16 residues. In germline, CDR1 is MDHEN, CDR2 SYDVKM. V lost 6 bases and J 6 bases, leaving 21 bases between the germline ends. The DNA of the CDR3 is TGTGCCAGCAGGAAAAAGGGGGGAAACGGGGGTCAGCCCCAGCATTTT. It yields the protein CASRKKGGNGGQPQHF.

The rearrangement joins TRBV4-3 to TRBJ1-1, with D maybe TRBD1 (5 bases). The CDR3 spans 13 residues. The germline V gene has CDR1 LGHNA and CDR2 YSLEER. The V and J ends lost 8 bases and 6 bases respectively, with 16 bases between them. CDR3 protein: CASGRGAGSEAFF. The CDR3 nucleotides are TGCGCCAGCGGCCGCGGGGCGGGATCTGAAGCTTTCTTT.

This clonotype appeared a few times. The chain joins TRBV13 to TRBJ2-7; 15 bases match TRBD2. The CDR3 runs to 14 residues. The germline CDR1 and CDR2 sequences are PRHDT and FYEKMQ (reference sequence). V lost 7 bases, J lost 7 bases, and 5 bases stayed unmatched. CDR3 sequence reads: CASTLGTSGGEQYF. As DNA, the CDR3 is TGTGCCAGCACCCTTGGGACTAGCGGGGGGGAGCAGTACTTC.

This clonotype was counted many times. This chain links TRBV6-1 with TRBJ1-5; TRBD1 is a possible D gene (5 bases). Germline values: CDR1 MNHNS, CDR2 SASEGT. This CDR3 spans 17 amino acids. Trimming pared 3 bases from V and 0 bases from J, leaving 15 bases between. This chain's CDR3 is CASSDRQGFFSNQPQHF. The CDR3 DNA follows: TGTGCCAGCAGTGATAGGCAGGGTTTTTTTAGCAATCAGCCCCAGCATTTT.

As concerns this clonotype: A read error may explain this, as a much larger clone is one base away. The rearrangement links TRBV18 to TRBJ2-5, with D maybe TRBD1 (6 bases). Germline V gene lookup returns CDR1 KGHSH and CDR2 LQKENI. This CDR3 spans 14 amino acids. The CDR3 nucleotides read TGTGCCAGCTCAACCAGGGGTAATAGTGAGACCCGGTACTTC. This sequence encodes CASSTRGNSETRYF.

This clonotype was seen once. A much bigger clone sits one base away, suggesting this may be a read error. The J gene is TRBJ2-7, the V gene TRBV7-3; TRBD1 might be the D (5 bases). Deletions cut 4 bases from V and 7 bases from J, with 14 bases between. From germline, CDR1 is SGHTA and CDR2 FQGTGA. The CDR3 is made up of 13 amino acids. CDR3 amino acids: CASSSGTTEEQYF. The CDR3 DNA reads TGTGCCAGCAGCTCAGGAACGACAGAAGAGCAGTACTTC.

The J gene is TRBJ1-5, the V gene TRBV6-1, with D possibly matching TRBD1 (5 bases). There are 15 residues in the CDR3. Per the germline V gene, CDR1 is MNHNS and CDR2 is SASEGT. V lost 4 bases and J 0 bases, leaving 10 bases between the germline ends. The chain's CDR3 is CASSATRASNQPQHF. Here the CDR3 DNA reads TGTGCCAGCAGTGCTACCAGGGCTAGCAATCAGCCCCAGCATTTT.

This chain joins TRBV4-3 and TRBJ1-1; no firm D call. Trimming stripped 3 bases from V and 3 bases from J, with 14 bases between. This CDR3 contains 15 residues. From germline, CDR1 is LGHNA and CDR2 YSLEER. The CDR3 nucleotides are TGCGCCAGCAGCCAGTCCGTTCGGAGGGACACTGAAGCTTTCTTT. The encoded protein is CASSQSVRRDTEAFF.

This clonotype was counted many times. The V and J genes are TRBV12-3 or TRBV12-4 and TRBJ2-5; 10 nucleotides align to TRBD2. The CDR3 runs 14 residues. Trimming cost V 4 bases and J 2 bases; bases outside gene matches: 1. Written as DNA, the CDR3 is TGTGCCAGCAGTTCAGCGGGAGGGCAAGAGACCCAGTACTTC. Translated: CASSSAGGQETQYF.

The gene calls are TRBV6-1 and TRBJ1-5, with D possibly matching TRBD1 (6 bases). The CDR3 has 15 residues. The germline V gene encodes CDR1 MNHNS and CDR2 SASEGT. Deletions cut 6 bases from V and 1 base from J, with 13 bases between. The CDR3 sequence is CASRRRGLSNQPQHF. In DNA, the CDR3 is TGTGCCAGCAGGCGCCGGGGGCTGAGCAATCAGCCCCAGCATTTT.

This clonotype was seen at least ten times. V gene TRBV13 combines with J gene TRBJ1-4; D is unclear. Looked up from germline, CDR1 is PRHDT and CDR2 is FYEKMQ (reference sequence). The CDR3 extends over 15 amino acids. V was shortened by 7 bases and J by 1 base, with 13 bases between the two germline ends. CDR3: CASTAERGTNEKLFF. Written as DNA, the CDR3 is TGTGCCAGCACCGCGGAACGGGGAACTAATGAAAAACTGTTTTTT.

This sequence joins TRBV6-2 or TRBV6-3 and TRBJ2-7, with 15 bases aligning to TRBD2. With 6 bases clipped from V and 4 bases from J, the junction kept 1 base outside the gene matches. There are 14 residues in the CDR3. The germline V gene has CDR1 MNHEY and CDR2 SVGEGT. CDR3 coding DNA: TGTGCCAGCAGGGGACTAGCGGGAGGTTACGAGCAGTACTTC. This translates into CASRGLAGGYEQYF.